What follows are 23 T cell receptor beta chains derived from one specimen sequenced in a study of T cell repertoires in cytomegalovirus infection (dated by TCRdb to about 2019). Data came from an Illumina HiSeq 1500. The public reads were run again by TCRdb, first through fastp at Q25 and then through MiXCR, and only productive beta chains were kept. Every entry covers one CDR3 protein and lists the most common genes and DNA from its rows. Counted in this sample were 300,000 or so distinct CDR3 sequences; about a tenth of them appeared once. Over 2.5% of the sample lies in the top ten. Specimen: PBMCs. The receptor set was obtained from a human donor in good health (CMV status not recorded). Some clones in this sample may be carry-over from other donors' samples.

There are a few counts of this clonotype. This chain links TRBV9 with TRBJ1-1, with D maybe TRBD1 (6 bases). The V end was cut by 0 bases, the J end by 0 bases, with 12 bases between. The CDR3 sequence is 16 residues long. Germline CDR1 SGDLS, CDR2 YYNGEE. The CDR3 bases are TGTGCCAGCAGCGTAGGCAGCACAGGGTTGAACACTGAAGCTTTCTTT. It encodes CASSVGSTGLNTEAFF.

This clonotype has more than one count but fewer than ten. This chain connects TRBV2 to TRBJ1-3; tentative D call: TRBD1 (5 bases). V lost 8 bases and J lost 0, with 11 bases in between. Germline V gene sequence: CDR1 SNHLY, CDR2 FYNNEI. The CDR3 sequence is 14 residues long. The CDR3 is CASPGLNSGNTIYF. Here the CDR3 DNA reads TGTGCCAGCCCGGGACTGAACTCTGGAAACACCATATATTTT.

This clonotype has only a few counts. The rearrangement links TRBV30 to TRBJ1-1; D is unclear. V dropped 0 bases and J dropped 1 base, with 18 bases sitting between them. CDR1 GTSNPN and CDR2 SVGIG come from the germline V gene (reference sequence). The CDR3 extends over 17 amino acids. CDR3 DNA: TGTGCCTGGAGTGTAAGGAGGCATTCGAACAGGAACACTGAAGCTTTCTTT. Amino acids: CAWSVRRHSNRNTEAFF.

This clonotype was seen repeatedly, ten times or more. The chain recombines TRBV12-5 with TRBJ1-6; D gene unclear. The length of the CDR3 is 18 residues. V lost 3 bases and J 0 bases, leaving 15 bases between the germline ends. Germline V lookup: CDR1 LGHNT, CDR2 FRNRAP. Written as DNA, the CDR3 is TGTGCTAGTGGTTTTTGGACGGATCCTCGCTCCTATAATTCACCCCTCCACTTT. This codes for CASGFWTDPRSYNSPLHF. The variable domain in full, completed from reference TRBV12-5 and TRBJ1-6, reads DARVTQTPRHKVTEMGQEVTMRCQPILGHNTVFWYRQTMMQGLELLAYFRNRAPLDDSGMPKDRFSAEMPDATLATLKIQPSEPRDSAVYFCASGFWTDPRSYNSPLHFGNGTRLTVT.

This clonotype appeared many times. The rearrangement uses TRBV5-6 and TRBJ2-1; TRBD1 agrees at 10 bases. Germline-derived CDR1 and CDR2 are SGHDT and YYEEEE. This CDR3 contains 15 residues. The V gene end was trimmed by 4 bases and the J gene end by 4 bases; junction bases not matched to a gene: 5. CDR3 DNA sequence: TGTGCCAGCAGCGTTGGGACAGGGGCGTACAATGAGCAGTTCTTC. This translates into CASSVGTGAYNEQFF.

In its sample, this clonotype was seen a few times. V and J are TRBV19 and TRBJ2-1; 8 bases match TRBD2. After removal of 5 bases from V and 2 bases from J, the junction contained 2 bases not matched to a gene. Germline loops: CDR1 LNHDA, CDR2 SQIVND (reference sequence). The CDR3 sequence is 14 residues long. CDR3 nucleotides: TGTGCCAGTAGTCGGACTAGCCCCTACAATGAGCAGTTCTTC. Protein: CASSRTSPYNEQFF.

The chain uses TRBV28 and TRBJ1-1; the D is unclear. The V gene lost 5 bases and the J gene lost 1 base, with 14 bases spanning the gap. This CDR3 is 15 amino acids long. Germline CDR1 and CDR2: MDHEN and SYDVKM. The chain's CDR3 is CASSARAAGNTEAFF. As DNA, the CDR3 is TGTGCCAGCAGTGCCCGAGCTGCTGGGAACACTGAAGCTTTCTTT.

This clonotype was seen many times. The CDR3 is CATSRDRADEKLFF. The CDR3 nucleotides read TGTGCCACCAGCAGAGATCGCGCAGATGAAAAACTGTTTTTT. This sequence joins TRBV15 and TRBJ1-4; D remains ambiguous. This CDR3 contains 14 residues. V dropped 0 bases and J dropped 6 bases, with 8 bases sitting between them. CDR1 and CDR2 (germline): LNHNV, YYDKDF (reference sequence).

This clonotype showed up many times. V usage is TRBV28 and J usage is TRBJ1-3, with D tentatively TRBD1 (5 bases). With 3 bases removed from V and 4 bases from J, the gap between germline ends came to 10 bases. This CDR3 spans 14 amino acids. Looked up from germline, CDR1 is MDHEN and CDR2 is SYDVKM. The CDR3 DNA reads TGTGCCAGCAGTTTGGGACTTCTAGGAAACACCATATATTTT. Translated: CASSLGLLGNTIYF.

This clonotype was picked up many times. V gene TRBV7-2 combines with J gene TRBJ2-1, with 7 bases aligning to TRBD2. Trimming removed 5 bases from V and 10 bases from J; junction bases left unmatched: 5. Germline loops: CDR1 SGHTA, CDR2 FQGNSA. CDR3 length: 12 residues. The CDR3 DNA follows: TGTGCCAGCAGCGCTAGCGGTGGGGAGCAGTTCTTC. Translated, it gives CASSASGGEQFF. Supplemented by reference TRBV7-2 and TRBJ2-1, the full variable domain reads GAGVSQSPSNKVTEKGKDVELRCDPISGHTALYWYRQSLGQGLEFLIYFQGNSAPDKSGLPSDRFSAERTGGSVSTLTIQRTQQEDSAVYLCASSASGGEQFFGPGTRLTVL.

The chain uses TRBV6-2 or TRBV6-3 and TRBJ2-5; D perhaps matches TRBD1 (6 bases). This CDR3 is 18 amino acids long. In germline, CDR1 is MNHEY, CDR2 SVGEGT. Trimming removed 2 bases from V and 4 bases from J, with 23 bases in between. The CDR3 coding sequence is TGTGCCAGCAGTTACCCGATAAGGGGAACAGGGCTGGGAGAGACCCAGTACTTC. It yields the protein CASSYPIRGTGLGETQYF.

In its sample, this clonotype was seen a few times. The chain uses TRBV20-1 and TRBJ1-1; TRBD1 is a possible D gene (6 bases). The V end lost 0 bases, the J end lost 1 base, and 12 bases lay between the germline ends. The CDR3 consists of 15 residues. In germline, CDR1 is DFQATT, CDR2 SNEGSKA (reference sequence). CDR3 nucleotide sequence: TGCAGTGCTAGAGATCCAAGACAGGAGAACACTGAAGCTTTCTTT. It specifies CSARDPRQENTEAFF.

This clonotype was seen ten or more times. This sequence joins TRBV7-2 and TRBJ1-1, with 9 bases matching TRBD1. V lost 5 bases to trimming and J lost 3 bases; unmatched junction nucleotides: 7. The germline CDR1 and CDR2 sequences are SGHTA and FQGNSA. This CDR3 comprises 15 residues. The chain's CDR3 is CASSQGDRAYTEAFF. For the CDR3, the DNA is TGTGCCAGCAGCCAGGGGGACAGGGCGTACACTGAAGCTTTCTTT. Full variable domain (outside the CDR3, taken from reference TRBV7-2 and TRBJ1-1): GAGVSQSPSNKVTEKGKDVELRCDPISGHTALYWYRQSLGQGLEFLIYFQGNSAPDKSGLPSDRFSAERTGGSVSTLTIQRTQQEDSAVYLCASSQGDRAYTEAFFGQGTRLTVV.

This clonotype was counted ten times or more. This chain connects TRBV14 to TRBJ2-2; D gene uncertain. Germline values: CDR1 SGHDN, CDR2 FVKESK. The CDR3 has 15 amino acids. The V gene lost 0 bases and the J gene lost 1 base, with 6 bases spanning the gap. The chain's CDR3 is CASSQEWRNTGELFF. In nucleotides, the CDR3 is TGTGCCAGCAGCCAAGAATGGCGGAACACCGGGGAGCTGTTTTTT. Complete variable domain (other parts from reference TRBV14 and TRBJ2-2): EAGVTQFPSHSVIEKGQTVTLRCDPISGHDNLYWYRRVMGKEIKFLLHFVKESKQDESGMPNNRFLAERTGGTYSTLKVQPAELEDSGVYFCASSQEWRNTGELFFGEGSRLTVL.

The table lists this clonotype with a few counts. This rearrangement joins TRBV6-2 or TRBV6-3 to TRBJ1-3; possibly TRBD1 for D (5 bases). The CDR3 spans 15 residues. The V and J ends lost 6 bases and 0 bases respectively, with 12 bases between them. Germline CDR1 MNHEY, CDR2 SVGEGT. The CDR3 protein is CASRTGAGSGNTIYF. CDR3 sequence (DNA): TGTGCCAGCAGAACCGGGGCCGGCTCTGGAAACACCATATATTTT.

The sample holds many counts of this clonotype. The J gene is TRBJ2-2, the V gene TRBV6-2 or TRBV6-3; weak D call: TRBD1 (5 bases). Germline CDR1 and CDR2: MNHEY and SVGEGT. The V gene lost 0 bases and the J gene lost 5 bases, with 10 bases spanning the gap. CDR3 size: 15 residues. Here the CDR3 DNA reads TGTGCCAGCAGTTACTCGAGAAGGGGAACCGGGGAGCTGTTTTTT. Translation gives CASSYSRRGTGELFF.

This clonotype was picked up many times. The chain uses TRBV7-2 and TRBJ1-5; 7 positions match TRBD1. From germline, CDR1 is SGHTA and CDR2 FQGNSA. This CDR3 has 14 amino acids. The trim removed 3 bases at V and 7 bases at J, leaving 6 bases unmatched. The CDR3, as DNA: TGTGCCAGCAGCTTGACAGGGATCAGGCAGCCCCAGCATTTT. Translating gives CASSLTGIRQPQHF. The whole variable domain, remainder taken from reference TRBV7-2 and TRBJ1-5, is GAGVSQSPSNKVTEKGKDVELRCDPISGHTALYWYRQSLGQGLEFLIYFQGNSAPDKSGLPSDRFSAERTGGSVSTLTIQRTQQEDSAVYLCASSLTGIRQPQHFGDGTRLSIL.

Ten or more counts support this clonotype. The V call is TRBV6-1, the J call TRBJ2-2; 9 bases fit TRBD1. Germline assignment: CDR1 MNHNS and CDR2 SASEGT. V trimming: 5 bases; J trimming: 2 bases; junction bases outside the gene matches: 6. The length of the CDR3 is 16 residues. The CDR3 protein is CASSFRGQGNTGELFF. CDR3 in DNA: TGTGCCAGCAGTTTCCGGGGACAGGGAAACACCGGGGAGCTGTTTTTT.

This clonotype has at least ten counts. The chain uses TRBV7-2 and TRBJ1-2; no clear D. Germline V gives CDR1 SGHTA, CDR2 FQGNSA. V shed 5 bases and J shed 0 bases, with 19 bases lying between them. CDR3 length: 17 amino acids. The CDR3 DNA is TGTGCCAGCAGCCCCGGCGGTTTGGCCAGATCTAACTATGGCTACACCTTC. This gives the protein CASSPGGLARSNYGYTF.

This rearrangement joins TRBV6-8 to TRBJ2-1; 8 bases align to TRBD2. The V segment lost 7 bases and the J segment 9 bases; nucleotides outside the gene matches: 11. CDR1 is MNHGY and CDR2 is SAAAGT in the germline V gene. The CDR3 covers 14 residues. The CDR3 region has the DNA TGTGCCAGCATCCCGGGGGGGGGGGCAGGTGAGCAGTTCTTC. Its translation: CASIPGGGAGEQFF.

This clonotype has at least ten counts. V usage is TRBV5-6 and J usage is TRBJ2-7; possibly TRBD1 for D (6 bases). Trimming removed 4 bases at V and 3 bases at J, with 14 bases between. This CDR3 is 14 amino acids long. Germline V gives CDR1 SGHDT, CDR2 YYEEEE. CDR3 loop: CASSLQQGLYEQYF. For the CDR3, the DNA is TGTGCCAGCAGCCTTCAACAGGGCCTCTACGAGCAGTACTTC.

This clonotype was counted many times. The V gene is TRBV29-1, the J gene TRBJ2-7; TRBD1 aligns across 7 bases. V shed 4 bases, J shed 2 bases, and the junction held 5 bases outside the gene matches. The length of the CDR3 is 13 residues. CDR1 and CDR2 (germline): SQVTM, ANQGSEA. CDR3 bases: TGCAGCGTTGCTCGGGACAGCCCCTACGAGCAGTACTTC. Its protein product is CSVARDSPYEQYF.

The table lists this clonotype with many counts. V is TRBV28 and J is TRBJ2-2; 7 bases are shared with TRBD1. Unmatched junction bases numbered 10, after V lost 7 bases and J lost 5 bases. The CDR3 runs 15 residues. In germline, CDR1 is MDHEN, CDR2 SYDVKM. CDR3 bases: TGTGCCAGCATAAAGAGGACAGGCCTAACCGGGGAGCTGTTTTTT. Its translation: CASIKRTGLTGELFF.